Following are 19 T cell receptor beta chains from one sample sequenced in a study of blood T cell repertoires in COVID-19. Sequencing was performed with immunoSEQ multiplex PCR; in TCRdb, only in-frame clones are kept and a portion is missing. The sample lists fewer than 500,000 clones, just over 85% seen once, with 1.4% in the top ten. Sequenced sample: peripheral blood. These receptors all come from a woman aged 30 to 39 with active or convalescent COVID-19.

The chain joins TRBV7-9 to TRBJ1-2; D possibly corresponds to TRBD1 (5 bases). The CDR3 length is 14 residues. Germline V lookup: CDR1 SEHNR, CDR2 FQNEAQ (reference sequence). Trimming cost V 1 base and J 5 bases, with 11 bases left between them. DNA of the CDR3: TGTGCCAGCAGCTTAGTCTCAGGGCCATATGGCTACACCTTC. Translated: CASSLVSGPYGYTF.

V usage is TRBV6-6 and J usage is TRBJ2-3; TRBD2 matches 8 bases. Losses at the gene ends were 3 bases for V and 4 bases for J; bases not matched to a gene: 6. This CDR3 is 15 amino acids long. Germline CDR1 and CDR2: MNHNY and SVGAGI (reference sequence). The CDR3 DNA reads TGTGCCAGCAGTTATATAAGCGGGAGCGCAGATACGCAGTATTTT. It yields the protein CASSYISGSADTQYF.

This clone was detected only a few times. V usage is TRBV19 and J usage is TRBJ2-1, with 12 bases matching TRBD2. The trim removed 3 bases at V and 9 bases at J, leaving 6 bases unmatched. The CDR3 totals 15 residues. CDR1 and CDR2 from the germline V gene are LNHDA and SQIVND (reference sequence). This chain's CDR3 is CASSMTSGSPSEQFF. CDR3 DNA: TGTGCCAGTAGTATGACTAGCGGGAGCCCATCTGAGCAGTTCTTC.

The chain combines TRBV7-9 with TRBJ2-3; D gene ambiguous. The CDR3 is 16 residues long. V was shortened by 0 bases and J by 2 bases, with 12 bases between the two germline ends. In germline, CDR1 is SEHNR, CDR2 FQNEAQ (reference sequence). The CDR3 DNA reads as TGTGCCAGCAGCTTAGCGCTTGGCAGAAACACAGATACGCAGTATTTT. Protein: CASSLALGRNTDTQYF.

The chain joins TRBV5-1 to TRBJ1-3; 8 bases line up with TRBD1. The CDR3 extends over 15 amino acids. CDR1 SGHRS and CDR2 YFSETQ come from the germline V gene. V lost 4 bases to trimming and J lost 4 bases; unmatched junction nucleotides: 7. The CDR3 DNA sequence: TGCGCCAGCAGCCCCGACAGGGGAGGAGGAAACACCATATATTTT. This sequence encodes CASSPDRGGGNTIYF.

This chain uses TRBV3-1 (or the pseudogene TRBV3-2) with TRBJ1-1, with D unclear. CDR1 is LGHDT and CDR2 is YNNKEL in the germline V gene (reference sequence). The CDR3 extends over 14 amino acids. The V end was cut by 4 bases, the J end by 1 base, with 10 bases between. For the CDR3, the DNA is TGTGCCAGCAGCCCTTCAGCGGCGAACACTGAAGCTTTCTTT. It translates to CASSPSAANTEAFF.

The table lists this clone with a count of one. V and J are TRBV4-1 and TRBJ2-7; tentatively, D is TRBD1 (5 bases). The V end was cut by 3 bases, the J end by 2 bases, with 26 bases between. The CDR3 is 19 residues long. From germline, CDR1 is MGHRA and CDR2 YSYEKL. The CDR3: CASSQLKLRQYQTPYEQYF. The CDR3 bases are TGCGCCAGCAGCCAGTTAAAACTTAGACAGTACCAAACCCCCTACGAGCAGTACTTC.

This clone has a handful of counts. The rearrangement uses TRBV15 and TRBJ1-2; D not resolved. CDR3 length: 15 residues. Germline loops: CDR1 LNHNV, CDR2 YYDKDF (reference sequence). V was cut by 1 base and J by 3 bases, with 12 bases left in between. The CDR3 here is CATSRAPPGDYGYTF. Here the CDR3 DNA reads TGTGCCACCAGCAGAGCGCCTCCCGGGGACTATGGCTACACCTTC.

The rearrangement uses TRBV4-1 and TRBJ2-7; 7 nucleotides align to TRBD2. CDR1 and CDR2 from the germline V gene are MGHRA and YSYEKL. CDR3 length: 15 residues. Germline trimming cut 4 bases from V and 2 bases from J; bases unmatched to any gene: 8. In DNA form, the CDR3 reads TGCGCCAGCAGCCGTGGTCCCGGGGGGACCTACGAGCAGTACTTC. The encoded protein is CASSRGPGGTYEQYF.

The genes are TRBV25-1 and TRBJ2-2; weak D call: TRBD2 (7 bases). V gave up 1 base and J gave up 4 bases, with 10 bases separating them. The CDR3 runs to 15 residues. Germline V gene lookup returns CDR1 MGHDK and CDR2 SYGVNS. The CDR3 region is CASSELGGGTGELFF. The CDR3 DNA is TGTGCCAGCAGTGAATTGGGAGGGGGCACCGGGGAGCTGTTTTTT.

The V gene is TRBV29-1, the J gene TRBJ1-1; D not resolved. Germline CDR1 and CDR2: SQVTM and ANQGSEA. Trimming cost V 3 bases and J 0 bases, with 5 bases left between them. The CDR3 extends over 12 amino acids. The CDR3 region is CSVDNVNTEAFF. The CDR3 DNA is TGCAGCGTTGACAATGTGAACACTGAAGCTTTCTTT.

This chain connects TRBV5-1 to TRBJ1-3; weak D call: TRBD1 (5 bases). V dropped 0 bases and J dropped 3 bases, with 10 bases sitting between them. This CDR3 comprises 15 residues. Germline lookup yields CDR1 SGHRS and CDR2 YFSETQ. The CDR3: CASSLDGGGGNTIYF. The CDR3 DNA reads TGCGCCAGCAGCTTGGACGGGGGTGGTGGAAACACCATATATTTT. The full variable domain, its missing parts supplied by reference TRBV5-1 and TRBJ1-3, is KAGVTQTPRYLIKTRGQQVTLSCSPISGHRSVSWYQQTPGQGLQFLFEYFSETQRNKGNFPGRFSGRQFSNSRSEMNVSTLELGDSALYLCASSLDGGGGNTIYFGEGSWLTVV.

The chain joins TRBV6-5 to TRBJ1-4; D ambiguous. Trimming removed 4 bases from V and 0 bases from J, with 9 bases in between. Germline CDR1 is MNHEY and CDR2 is SVGAGI. The CDR3 is made up of 15 amino acids. CDR3 DNA: TGTGCCAGCAGTTCGGGGATTTCAACTAATGAAAAACTGTTTTTT. It translates to CASSSGISTNEKLFF.

The CDR3 DNA reads TGTGCCAGCAGTTTGGCCTCAGATACGCAGTATTTT. It translates to CASSLASDTQYF. The V and J genes are TRBV28 and TRBJ2-3; no firm D call. V lost 3 bases and J lost 4, with 5 bases in between. This CDR3 spans 12 amino acids. Germline V gives CDR1 MDHEN, CDR2 SYDVKM.

The chain employs TRBV11-2 and TRBJ1-6; possibly TRBD1 for D (6 bases). CDR1 and CDR2 (germline): SGHAT, FQNNGV. The CDR3 has 17 residues. Between the trimmed V and J ends, which lost 0 bases and 8 bases, there was a span of 17 bases. The CDR3 DNA is TGTGCCAGCAGCTTAGATGCCCTGGCAGGGGTGGATTCACCCCTCCACTTT. Translating it yields CASSLDALAGVDSPLHF.

This chain joins TRBV7-9 and TRBJ1-2; D is perhaps TRBD1 (6 bases). Germline assignment: CDR1 SEHNR and CDR2 FQNEAQ (reference sequence). Trimming removed 0 bases from V and 4 bases from J, with 15 bases in between. CDR3 length equals 16 residues. For the CDR3, the DNA is TGTGCCAGCAGCTTAGCCCGGGACACCAGTGGCTATGGCTACACCTTC. This translates into CASSLARDTSGYGYTF.

V is TRBV19 and J is TRBJ2-7, with 10 bases identical to TRBD1. Germline CDR1 and CDR2: LNHDA and SQIVND (reference sequence). Germline trimming cut 3 bases from V and 2 bases from J; bases unmatched to any gene: 7. The CDR3 length is 16 residues. The CDR3 sequence is CASSIRLGTGAYEQYF. In DNA, the CDR3 is TGTGCCAGTAGTATTCGCCTCGGGACAGGGGCCTACGAGCAGTACTTC.

The chain links TRBV2 to TRBJ1-4; the match to TRBD1 covers 9 bases. After removal of 6 bases from V and 5 bases from J, the junction contained 7 bases not matched to a gene. The CDR3 extends over 15 amino acids. CDR1 is SNHLY, CDR2 FYNNEI, per germline. The CDR3 nucleotides read TGTGCCAGCAGGATCGGGACAGGGCCGAATGAAAAACTGTTTTTT. Protein sequence: CASRIGTGPNEKLFF.

The count of this clone is one. The chain recombines TRBV19 with TRBJ1-2; TRBD1 is a possible D gene (5 bases). V was trimmed by 3 bases and J by 2 bases, leaving 25 bases between them. CDR3 length equals 19 residues. Germline V gives CDR1 LNHDA, CDR2 SQIVND (reference sequence). CDR3 protein: CASSISPPPRNGGNYGYTF. The DNA of the CDR3 is TGTGCCAGTAGTATTTCCCCTCCACCCCGAAACGGGGGGAACTATGGCTACACCTTC. Combining the CDR3 with reference TRBV19 and TRBJ1-2 gives the whole variable domain DGGITQSPKYLFRKEGQNVTLSCEQNLNHDAMYWYRQDPGQGLRLIYYSQIVNDFQKGDIAEGYSVSREKKESFPLTVTSAQKNPTAFYLCASSISPPPRNGGNYGYTFGSGTRLTVV.